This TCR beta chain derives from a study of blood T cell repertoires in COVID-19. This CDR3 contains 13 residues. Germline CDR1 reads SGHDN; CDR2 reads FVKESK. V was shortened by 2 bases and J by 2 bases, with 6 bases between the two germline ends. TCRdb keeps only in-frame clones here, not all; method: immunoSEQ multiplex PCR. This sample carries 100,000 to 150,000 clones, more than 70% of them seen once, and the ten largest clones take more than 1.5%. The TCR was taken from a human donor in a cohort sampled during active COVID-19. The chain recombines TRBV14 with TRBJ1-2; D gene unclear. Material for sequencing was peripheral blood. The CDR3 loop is CASSQFRNYGYTF. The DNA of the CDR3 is TGTGCCAGCAGCCAATTCAGGAACTATGGCTACACCTTC. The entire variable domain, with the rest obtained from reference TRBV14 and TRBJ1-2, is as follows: EAGVTQFPSHSVIEKGQTVTLRCDPISGHDNLYWYRRVMGKEIKFLLHFVKESKQDESGMPNNRFLAERTGGTYSTLKVQPAELEDSGVYFCASSQFRNYGYTFGSGTRLTVV.